This note documents a single TCR beta chain sequence. The antigen is unknown. This sample stems from a study of CD8+CD57+ T cells in acquired aplastic anemia. The study, taken as a whole, reports: Between patients and controls, CD8+ Simpson's diversity did not vary significantly.

The use of genomic DNA as template underpinned the TCR beta VDJ and CDR3 profiling. TCRdb reanalysed the reads using MiXCR and keeps one entry per CDR3 protein. The sample has some 180,000 distinct CDR3 sequences, around 50% seen once. The patients chosen for sequencing had shown expansion of CD8+CD57+ cells (detected by flow cytometry). The specimen was sorted CD4+, CD8+, or CD8+CD57+ T cells (not recorded which) from PBMCs. This TCR was sampled from a human donor with aplastic anemia.

CDR3 loop: CATSRDRTEQYF. The CDR3 DNA follows: TGTGCCACCAGCAGGGATAGGACCGAGCAGTACTTC. J is TRBJ2-7 and V is TRBV15, with D hard to call. Germline V gives CDR1 LNHNV, CDR2 YYDKDF (reference sequence). This CDR3 is built from 12 residues. V dropped 3 bases and J dropped 6 bases, with 9 bases sitting between them.